Listed below are T cell receptor beta chains from one sample, sequenced in a study of shared clonotypes between healthy human individuals. The table came from immunoSEQ multiplex PCR; TCRdb's copy has only in-frame clones and leaves some out. The data show roughly 1,500,000 clones, with approximately 98.5% seen just once and roughly 0.36% held by the top ten. Input material: naive CD4+ T cells sorted from blood. These receptors all come from a man younger than 40 in good health. Each CDR3 is given with its conserved first and last residue. The order of the fields is J gene, CDR3 length, V gene, D gene, clone size, CDR3 protein, CDR3 DNA. D genes are given only for firm matches. Where a row states a size, it is once, few, many or the class of an expanded clone; other rows omit it.

J: TRBJ1-5; length: 11; V: TRBV20-1; D: -; size: -; CDR3: CSASLGQPQHF; DNA: TGCAGTGCTAGTCTTGGTCAGCCCCAGCATTTT
J: TRBJ2-2; length: 16; V: TRBV5-6; D: -; size: -; CDR3: CASSLEYARNTGELFF; DNA: TGTGCCAGCAGCTTGGAATACGCTAGAAACACCGGGGAGCTGTTTTTT
J: TRBJ2-7; length: 14; V: TRBV9; D: -; size: -; CDR3: CASSVDRQSYEQYF; DNA: TGTGCCAGCAGCGTAGACAGGCAATCCTACGAGCAGTACTTC
J: TRBJ2-7; length: 14; V: TRBV7-6; D: TRBD2; size: -; CDR3: CASSPLRGRDEQYF; DNA: TGTGCCAGCAGTCCCCTACGCGGGAGGGACGAGCAGTACTTC
J: TRBJ2-7; length: 14; V: TRBV19; D: -; size: -; CDR3: CASSNEGHLYEQYF; DNA: TGTGCCAGTAGTAACGAGGGACACCTCTACGAGCAGTACTTC
J: TRBJ2-7; length: 16; V: TRBV28; D: -; size: -; CDR3: CASSSPLPGDSYEQYF; DNA: TGTGCCAGCAGTTCACCGCTCCCGGGAGACTCCTACGAGCAGTACTTC
J: TRBJ2-7; length: 12; V: TRBV7-9; D: -; size: -; CDR3: CASSPESYEQYF; DNA: TGTGCCAGCAGTCCGGAGTCTTACGAGCAGTACTTC
J: TRBJ2-6; length: 17; V: TRBV5-5; D: -; size: -; CDR3: CASSLVPGSSGANVLTF; DNA: TGTGCCAGCAGCTTGGTGCCAGGGAGCTCTGGGGCCAACGTCCTGACTTTC
J: TRBJ2-5; length: 14; V: TRBV14; D: TRBD1; size: -; CDR3: CASRKQGSGETQYF; DNA: TGTGCCAGCAGGAAACAGGGGTCGGGGGAGACCCAGTACTTC
J: TRBJ1-2; length: 14; V: TRBV9; D: -; size: -; CDR3: CASSTGGESYGYTF; DNA: TGTGCCTCCTCCACGGGGGGGGAAAGCTATGGCTACACCTTC
J: TRBJ1-1; length: 13; V: TRBV27; D: -; size: -; CDR3: CASSLRENTEAFF; DNA: TGTGCCAGCAGTTTACGGGAGAACACTGAAGCTTTCTTT
J: TRBJ1-5; length: 15; V: TRBV27; D: -; size: -; CDR3: CASSFQGVTPQPQHF; DNA: TGTGCCAGCAGTTTTCAGGGAGTCACCCCTCAGCCCCAGCATTTT
J: TRBJ2-1; length: 16; V: TRBV28; D: TRBD1; size: once; CDR3: CASSLTGQGLINEQFF; DNA: TGTGCCAGCAGTTTAACCGGACAGGGTTTAATCAATGAGCAGTTCTTC
J: TRBJ2-1; length: 19; V: TRBV5-6; D: -; size: -; CDR3: CASSSRTGRTGLIYNEQFF; DNA: TGTGCCAGCAGCTCCCGGACAGGGAGAACGGGACTAATATACAATGAGCAGTTCTTC
J: TRBJ1-5; length: 14; V: TRBV6-7; D: -; size: -; CDR3: CASSYGGRVQPQHF; DNA: TGTGCCAGCAGTTACGGGGGGAGGGTTCAGCCCCAGCATTTT
J: TRBJ2-6; length: 18; V: TRBV1; D: -; size: -; CDR3: CTRGGQDALSSGANVLTF; DNA: TGCACCAGGGGGGGACAGGACGCATTAAGCTCTGGGGCCAACGTCCTGACTTTC
J: TRBJ2-3; length: 15; V: TRBV7-6; D: TRBD2; size: -; CDR3: CASSLAAGGTDTQYF; DNA: TGTGCCAGCAGCTTAGCAGCGGGAGGTACAGATACGCAGTATTTT
J: TRBJ2-2; length: 12; V: TRBV29-1; D: -; size: -; CDR3: CSTTESTGELFF; DNA: TGCAGTACAACAGAATCAACCGGGGAGCTGTTTTTT
J: TRBJ2-2; length: 15; V: TRBV4-1; D: TRBD1; size: -; CDR3: CASSQGQGDTGELFF; DNA: TGCGCCAGCAGCCAAGGACAGGGGGACACCGGGGAGCTGTTTTTT
J: TRBJ2-3; length: 17; V: TRBV5-1; D: TRBD2; size: -; CDR3: CASSPRAQRETPGTQYF; DNA: TGCGCCAGCAGCCCGCGCGCCCAGCGGGAGACCCCCGGTACGCAGTATTTT
J: TRBJ2-1; length: 17; V: TRBV6-4; D: TRBD2; size: once; CDR3: CASSDSPLAGSYNEQFF; DNA: TGTGCCAGCAGTGACTCTCCACTAGCGGGATCCTACAATGAGCAGTTCTTC
J: TRBJ1-2; length: 11; V: TRBV20-1; D: -; size: -; CDR3: CSAWINYGYTF; DNA: TGCAGTGCTTGGATTAACTATGGCTACACCTTC
J: TRBJ1-1; length: 12; V: TRBV7-3; D: TRBD1; size: -; CDR3: CASSSGTEEAFF; DNA: TGTGCCAGCAGCTCCGGGACAGAGGAAGCTTTCTTT
J: TRBJ1-1; length: 13; V: TRBV19; D: -; size: -; CDR3: CASSMGDFTEAFF; DNA: TGTGCCAGTAGTATGGGGGATTTCACTGAAGCTTTCTTT
J: TRBJ2-7; length: 14; V: TRBV19; D: -; size: -; CDR3: CASSIDLLGDEQYF; DNA: TGTGCCAGTAGTATAGATCTACTCGGGGACGAGCAGTACTTC
J: TRBJ2-2; length: 14; V: TRBV6-6; D: TRBD1; size: -; CDR3: CASSTGAGGGELFF; DNA: TGTGCCAGCAGTACAGGGGCCGGCGGCGGGGAGCTGTTTTTT
J: TRBJ2-7; length: 15; V: TRBV6-5; D: -; size: -; CDR3: CASSYSYINPYEQYF; DNA: TGTGCCAGCAGTTACTCCTACATCAACCCCTACGAGCAGTACTTC
J: TRBJ2-7; length: 13; V: TRBV5-1; D: TRBD1; size: -; CDR3: CASSADRVDEQYF; DNA: TGCGCCAGCAGCGCGGACAGGGTTGACGAGCAGTACTTC
J: TRBJ2-7; length: 17; V: TRBV5-4; D: TRBD2; size: -; CDR3: CASSLGRGEQSSYEQYF; DNA: TGTGCCAGCAGCTTGGGGCGGGGGGAACAAAGCTCCTACGAGCAGTACTTC
J: TRBJ2-1; length: 16; V: TRBV18; D: TRBD2; size: -; CDR3: CASSPGGSGSPNEQFF; DNA: TGTGCCAGCTCCCCCGGCGGTAGCGGGAGTCCCAATGAGCAGTTCTTC
J: TRBJ2-4; length: 15; V: TRBV28; D: -; size: -; CDR3: CASSSNGLAKNIQYF; DNA: TGTGCCAGCAGTTCCAACGGACTAGCCAAAAACATTCAGTACTTC
J: TRBJ2-5; length: 15; V: TRBV6-6; D: TRBD2; size: once; CDR3: CASHHGLAGQETQYF; DNA: TGTGCCAGTCACCACGGACTAGCGGGACAAGAGACCCAGTACTTC
J: TRBJ2-1; length: 14; V: TRBV11-2; D: -; size: -; CDR3: CASSPLKTFFEQFF; DNA: TGTGCCAGCAGCCCCCTTAAAACATTTTTTGAGCAGTTCTTC
J: TRBJ2-2; length: 14; V: TRBV7-9; D: -; size: -; CDR3: CAPERGRGTGELFF; DNA: TGTGCCCCCGAACGGGGGCGCGGCACCGGGGAGCTGTTTTTT
J: TRBJ2-3; length: 17; V: TRBV6-1; D: TRBD2; size: -; CDR3: CASSAASGTSRTDTQYF; DNA: TGTGCCAGCAGTGCAGCCTCCGGGACTAGCCGCACAGATACGCAGTATTTT
J: TRBJ2-7; length: 14; V: TRBV18; D: -; size: -; CDR3: CASRGQSSSYEQYF; DNA: TGTGCCAGTAGAGGACAGTCTAGCTCCTACGAGCAGTACTTC
J: TRBJ2-1; length: 16; V: TRBV19; D: TRBD2; size: -; CDR3: CASSIVRTRNHNEQFF; DNA: TGTGCCAGTAGTATAGTCCGGACTAGGAACCACAATGAGCAGTTCTTC
J: TRBJ2-6; length: 16; V: TRBV18; D: TRBD2; size: -; CDR3: CASSPSGGSGANVLTF; DNA: TGTGCCAGCTCACCCTCGGGGGGGAGCGGGGCCAACGTCCTGACTTTC
J: TRBJ1-1; length: 14; V: TRBV18; D: -; size: -; CDR3: CASSPRQVPTEAFF; DNA: TGTGCCAGCTCACCAAGGCAGGTTCCCACTGAAGCTTTCTTT
J: TRBJ2-5; length: 14; V: TRBV2; D: -; size: -; CDR3: CASSEGGRVETQYF; DNA: TGTGCCAGCAGTGAGGGGGGACGAGTAGAGACCCAGTACTTC
J: TRBJ2-1; length: 15; V: TRBV7-3; D: -; size: once; CDR3: CASSLTQSSYNEQFF; DNA: TGTGCCAGCAGCTTGACGCAGAGCTCCTACAATGAGCAGTTCTTC